Listed below are T cell receptor beta chains from one sample, sequenced in a study of early T cells in non-severe SARS-CoV-2 infection. Each CDR3 protein is one row after TCRdb ran MiXCR on the 5' RACE reads. The sample contains about 83,000 distinct CDR3 sequences, about 10% of which appear only once. Sequences were derived from whole blood, sampled at baseline. The origin of the receptors is an adult who was a healthcare worker with PCR-confirmed SARS-CoV-2 infection or an uninfected control (not recorded which). CDR3s leave out the opening cysteine and the closing phenylalanine or tryptophan. Each record gives: V gene, D gene, CDR3 protein. A D gene is named only where the DNA matches it firmly.

v_call: TRBV3-1
d_call: NA
cdr3_aa: ASSLRPRSETQY

v_call: TRBV3-1
d_call: NA
cdr3_aa: ASSSRAGKETQY

v_call: TRBV5-1
d_call: NA
cdr3_aa: ASRRTNYEQY

v_call: TRBV2
d_call: NA
cdr3_aa: ASSPRAGNNEQF

v_call: TRBV10-1
d_call: NA
cdr3_aa: ASSDGTGIEKLF

v_call: TRBV9
d_call: NA
cdr3_aa: ASSVDPEDYEQY

v_call: TRBV3-1
d_call: NA
cdr3_aa: ASSQRETQY

v_call: TRBV5-6
d_call: NA
cdr3_aa: ASSLGPWGTGELF

v_call: TRBV5-1
d_call: NA
cdr3_aa: ASSLVQGSNYGYT

v_call: TRBV5-1
d_call: TRBD1
cdr3_aa: ASSLDKGGRNTEAF

v_call: TRBV11-1
d_call: NA
cdr3_aa: ASSEGRDNSYEQY

v_call: TRBV7-2
d_call: TRBD1
cdr3_aa: ASSYTGTGGADTQY

v_call: TRBV14
d_call: NA
cdr3_aa: ASSQRRGEQY

v_call: TRBV3-1
d_call: NA
cdr3_aa: ASSLLQGNTEAF

v_call: TRBV12-3/TRBV12-4
d_call: TRBD1
cdr3_aa: ASSTTQGVDTQY

v_call: TRBV10-3
d_call: NA
cdr3_aa: AIRMQGMGTDTQY

v_call: TRBV20-1
d_call: NA
cdr3_aa: SVPGRPFTDTQY

v_call: TRBV27
d_call: NA
cdr3_aa: ASSLSPISGKGSNEKLF

v_call: TRBV7-2
d_call: TRBD2
cdr3_aa: ASSLEVGLYNEQF

v_call: TRBV20-1
d_call: NA
cdr3_aa: SARSAGPNTEAF

v_call: TRBV7-3
d_call: NA
cdr3_aa: ASSLTGSSYNEQF

v_call: TRBV2
d_call: NA
cdr3_aa: ASRSLPGRREDGYT

v_call: TRBV5-1
d_call: TRBD2
cdr3_aa: ASSSLAGDTGELF